This is a list of T cell receptor beta chains from one sample in a study of Ad26.COV2.S vaccination and SARS-CoV-2 variants. Profiling relied on immunoSEQ multiplex PCR, and the TCRdb table lists in-frame clones only, not all of them. The table includes 320,000 or so clones, about 90% detected once. The source material was peripheral blood, sampled in a trial of Ad26.COV2.S vaccine versus placebo. Source of these receptors: a person between 18 and 60 years old who received the Ad26.COV2.S COVID-19 vaccine or a placebo. Each CDR3 is given with its conserved first and last residue. The order of the fields is D gene, V gene, CDR3 protein. D genes are given only for firm matches.

D gene: NA
V gene: TRBV19
CDR3 protein: CASSDQEGETQYF

D gene: TRBD1
V gene: TRBV7-8
CDR3 protein: CASSSAFGTGVNREQFF

D gene: NA
V gene: TRBV9
CDR3 protein: CASSDPQQGIYEKLFF

D gene: TRBD1
V gene: TRBV19
CDR3 protein: CASSPGDRGLQPQHF

D gene: NA
V gene: TRBV7-6
CDR3 protein: CASSSGPVSSNQPQHF

D gene: NA
V gene: TRBV11-3
CDR3 protein: CASSPLGHRSTGSYNEQFF

D gene: TRBD1
V gene: TRBV4-1
CDR3 protein: CASSQEDRTGRWDTEAFF

D gene: TRBD1
V gene: TRBV18
CDR3 protein: CASSPRDRRNYGYTF

D gene: TRBD1
V gene: TRBV4-2
CDR3 protein: CAIQGQTTTNEKLFF

D gene: NA
V gene: TRBV7-2
CDR3 protein: CASSLRRETQYF

D gene: NA
V gene: TRBV19
CDR3 protein: CASWSGGIVGYQPQHF

D gene: TRBD1
V gene: TRBV29-1
CDR3 protein: CSAADRDNYGYTF

D gene: NA
V gene: TRBV19
CDR3 protein: CASSIAQEKDTQYF

D gene: TRBD1
V gene: TRBV12-5
CDR3 protein: CASGLGQGADTRAFF

D gene: NA
V gene: TRBV9
CDR3 protein: CASSVGLGGPDGYTF

D gene: NA
V gene: TRBV19
CDR3 protein: CASKGPGTYNEQFF

D gene: NA
V gene: TRBV6-2/TRBV6-3
CDR3 protein: CASSYSNFVINQPQHF

D gene: NA
V gene: TRBV14
CDR3 protein: CASSLHPVGEQYF

D gene: TRBD1
V gene: TRBV5-4
CDR3 protein: CASSLDTGGDYGYTF

D gene: TRBD2
V gene: TRBV2
CDR3 protein: CASSERKAGPLYNEQFF

D gene: NA
V gene: TRBV7-9
CDR3 protein: CASSQGGTDPGELFF

D gene: TRBD1
V gene: TRBV6-2/TRBV6-3
CDR3 protein: CASSWGQGGGYEQYF

D gene: NA
V gene: TRBV30
CDR3 protein: CAWSNGGLQYF

D gene: NA
V gene: TRBV6-2/TRBV6-3
CDR3 protein: CASSLGALYGYTF

D gene: TRBD2
V gene: TRBV11-2
CDR3 protein: CASIASGAAYEQYF

D gene: TRBD1
V gene: TRBV7-2
CDR3 protein: CAVEGGPVMTEAFF

D gene: TRBD1
V gene: TRBV6-2/TRBV6-3
CDR3 protein: CASSSGTGGNYGYTF

D gene: TRBD1
V gene: TRBV3-1/TRBV3-2
CDR3 protein: CASSHRSGGETQYF

D gene: NA
V gene: TRBV11-2
CDR3 protein: CASSPPEDADTQYF

D gene: TRBD2
V gene: TRBV11-2
CDR3 protein: CASSSLAPRGAGELFF

D gene: NA
V gene: TRBV18
CDR3 protein: CASSSQGYEQFF

D gene: TRBD1
V gene: TRBV19
CDR3 protein: CASSIGQGGEQYF

D gene: NA
V gene: TRBV5-1
CDR3 protein: CASSLGLEETQYF

D gene: NA
V gene: TRBV19
CDR3 protein: CASSMGGEGNSPLHF

D gene: NA
V gene: TRBV3-1/TRBV3-2
CDR3 protein: CASSQSPRYEQYF

D gene: NA
V gene: TRBV12-5
CDR3 protein: CATNLSTNEKLFF

D gene: NA
V gene: TRBV11-2
CDR3 protein: CASRPAGDGNTQYF

D gene: TRBD2
V gene: TRBV6-5
CDR3 protein: CASSYSGGVTDTQYF

D gene: TRBD2
V gene: TRBV5-1
CDR3 protein: CASSPGTRSDTQYF

D gene: NA
V gene: TRBV19
CDR3 protein: CASSIVRSTGGNQPQHF

D gene: NA
V gene: TRBV5-1
CDR3 protein: CASSLATDPNTEAFF

D gene: NA
V gene: TRBV6-4
CDR3 protein: CASSEGANTEAFF

D gene: TRBD1
V gene: TRBV11-3
CDR3 protein: CASSPDRPGDEQFF

D gene: NA
V gene: TRBV3-1/TRBV3-2
CDR3 protein: CASSHGGNQPQHF

D gene: NA
V gene: TRBV4-2
CDR3 protein: CASSASGGTDKGGEKLFF

D gene: NA
V gene: TRBV9
CDR3 protein: CASSVTNEQFF

D gene: NA
V gene: TRBV10-1
CDR3 protein: CASSRGSSSYNEQFF

D gene: NA
V gene: TRBV9
CDR3 protein: CASSERGLNSPLHF

D gene: TRBD2
V gene: TRBV7-2
CDR3 protein: CASSLRPSGNTGELFF

D gene: NA
V gene: TRBV11-1
CDR3 protein: CASSFAGSSTYNEQFF

D gene: NA
V gene: TRBV15
CDR3 protein: CATSRDYLRADMNTEAFF

D gene: NA
V gene: TRBV2
CDR3 protein: CASSVDLKGNNEQFF

D gene: NA
V gene: TRBV5-1
CDR3 protein: CASSLQPASLPDEQYF